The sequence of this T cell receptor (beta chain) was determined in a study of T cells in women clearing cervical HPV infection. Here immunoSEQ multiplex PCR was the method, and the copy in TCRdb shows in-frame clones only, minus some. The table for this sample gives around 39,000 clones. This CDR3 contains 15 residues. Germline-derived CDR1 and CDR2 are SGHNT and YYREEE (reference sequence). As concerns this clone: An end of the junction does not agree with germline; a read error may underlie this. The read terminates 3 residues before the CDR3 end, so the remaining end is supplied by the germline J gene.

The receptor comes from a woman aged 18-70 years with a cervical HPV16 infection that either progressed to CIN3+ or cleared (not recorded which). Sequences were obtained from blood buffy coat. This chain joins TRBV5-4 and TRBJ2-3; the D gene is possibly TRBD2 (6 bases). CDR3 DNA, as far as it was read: TGTGCCAGCGGCTTGGCCGACGGCGGGGCGGATACG. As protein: CASGLADGGADT. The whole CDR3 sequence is CASGLADGGADTQYF.